The present TCR beta chain was sequenced within a study of shared clonotypes between healthy human individuals. This table comes from immunoSEQ multiplex PCR, and its TCRdb copy is limited to in-frame clones, with some not included. The sample yields 2.3 million or so clones, more than 85% seen once. V shed 3 bases and J 0 bases; nucleotides not matched to a gene: 9. Germline lookup yields CDR1 SGHNT and CDR2 YYREEE (reference sequence). The CDR3 contains 18 residues. Sequencing used naive CD4+ T cells from PBMCs. The subset: CD45RA+ positively selected. The sequence derives from a man aged 18 to 29 in good health. Some clones in this sample may be carry-over from other donors' samples. The chain has TRBV5-4 and TRBJ2-1, with 10 bases aligning to TRBD2. CDR3 protein: CASSSKAGGLPSYNEQFF. Here the CDR3 DNA reads TGTGCCAGCAGCTCCAAAGCGGGAGGGCTCCCCTCCTACAATGAGCAGTTCTTC.